These 16 T cell receptor beta chains came from one sample sequenced in a study of blood T cell repertoires in COVID-19. Using immunoSEQ multiplex PCR, the repertoire was profiled, and TCRdb retains in-frame clones only, with some absent. Among some 31,000 clones listed, more than 85% were seen once. Sequenced sample: peripheral blood. The receptors were sampled from a human donor in a cohort sampled during active COVID-19. The donor label of this sample is uncertain.

As regards this clone: Germline is not matched at one junction end, which may reflect a read error. The chain is built from TRBV5-1 and TRBJ1-1; the D is unclear. This CDR3 has 13 residues. Germline lookup yields CDR1 SGHRS and CDR2 YFSETQ. This CDR3 reads CASSLELNTEAFF. CDR3 DNA: TGCGCCAGCAGCTTGGAACTGAATACTGAAGCTTTCTTT.

Here the CDR3 DNA reads TGTGCCAGCAGTTCCGGGGACAATGAGCAGTTCTTC. Translated: CASSSGDNEQFF. The rearrangement joins TRBV12-3 or TRBV12-4 to TRBJ2-1; a weak D match, TRBD2 (5 bases). The V end was cut by 4 bases, the J end by 5 bases, with 6 bases between. There are 12 residues in the CDR3.

The chain recombines TRBV2 with TRBJ2-1, with a tentative D call TRBD2 (7 bases). Germline V gene lookup returns CDR1 SNHLY and CDR2 FYNNEI. Trimming cost V 6 bases and J 0 bases, with 15 bases left between them. The CDR3 contains 16 residues. In DNA, the CDR3 is TGTGCCAGCAGAAACGGGGGGCCAAGCTCCTACAATGAGCAGTTCTTC. Protein product: CASRNGGPSSYNEQFF.

This clone was seen just once. J is TRBJ2-1 and V is TRBV5-1, with 13 bases lining up with TRBD2. The CDR3 has 16 residues. Germline CDR1 SGHRS, CDR2 YFSETQ. Losses at the gene ends were 2 bases for V and 4 bases for J; bases not matched to a gene: 3. CDR3 DNA: TGCGCCAGCAGCTTACTAGCGGGAGGGGGGTACAATGAGCAGTTCTTC. It encodes CASSLLAGGGYNEQFF.

The genes are TRBV2 and TRBJ2-2; D perhaps matches TRBD1 (5 bases). The V end lost 8 bases, the J end lost 8 bases, and 12 bases lay between the germline ends. The CDR3 runs to 12 residues. The germline V gene has CDR1 SNHLY and CDR2 FYNNEI. CDR3 amino acids: CASGQGNGELFF. CDR3 sequence (DNA): TGTGCCAGCGGGCAGGGTAATGGGGAGCTGTTTTTT. Filled out from reference TRBV2 and TRBJ2-2, the complete variable domain reads EPEVTQTPSHQVTQMGQEVILRCVPISNHLYFYWYRQILGQKVEFLVSFYNNEISEKSEIFDDQFSVERPDGSNFTLKIRSTKLEDSAMYFCASGQGNGELFFGEGSRLTVL.

The chain uses TRBV9 and TRBJ2-7; TRBD2 matches at 13 bases. Trimming cost V 3 bases and J 7 bases; bases outside gene matches: 10. The germline V gene has CDR1 SGDLS and CDR2 YYNGEE. The CDR3 sequence is 16 residues long. The DNA of the CDR3 is TGTGCCAGCAGCGCCCGCGGACTAGCGGGAGTAAAAGAGCAGTACTTC. It translates to CASSARGLAGVKEQYF. The complete variable domain, with remaining parts taken from reference TRBV9 and TRBJ2-7, reads DSGVTQTPKHLITATGQRVTLRCSPRSGDLSVYWYQQSLDQGLQFLIQYYNGEERAKGNILERFSAQQFPDLHSELNLSSLELGDSALYFCASSARGLAGVKEQYFGPGTRLTVT.

The chain combines TRBV3-1 (or the pseudogene TRBV3-2) with TRBJ1-2; 8 bases fit TRBD1. Looked up from germline, CDR1 is LGHDT and CDR2 is YNNKEL (reference sequence). With V trimmed by 4 bases and J by 4 bases, 8 bases remained unmatched. CDR3 length equals 15 residues. The CDR3 DNA reads TGTGCCAGCAGCCCCGCCTGGGGACAGGTCTATGGCTACACCTTC. It codes for CASSPAWGQVYGYTF.

The J gene is TRBJ1-1, the V gene TRBV6-2 or TRBV6-3, with D unresolved. This CDR3 is 15 amino acids long. Trimming removed 2 bases at V and 0 bases at J, with 10 bases between. Germline loops: CDR1 MNHEY, CDR2 SVGEGT. The CDR3 region is CASSYPFDMNTEAFF. CDR3 nucleotide sequence: TGTGCCAGCAGTTACCCCTTTGACATGAACACTGAAGCTTTCTTT.

This chain joins TRBV30 and TRBJ1-5, with a weak D call TRBD1 (6 bases). Germline loops: CDR1 GTSNPN, CDR2 SVGIG (reference sequence). The CDR3 extends over 14 amino acids. Trimming cost V 4 bases and J 5 bases, with 15 bases left between them. The CDR3 coding sequence is TGTGCCTGGACAGCAGGGGCTTTAGATCAGCCCCAGCATTTT. Its translation: CAWTAGALDQPQHF.

CDR3 in amino acids: CASSLSLAGETQYF. DNA of the CDR3: TGCGCCAGCAGCCTTAGTCTAGCTGGGGAGACCCAGTACTTC. The chain carries TRBV5-1 and TRBJ2-5; TRBD2 is a possible D gene (5 bases). V lost 4 bases and J 5 bases, leaving 15 bases between the germline ends. The CDR3 loop spans 14 amino acids. The germline V gene has CDR1 SGHRS and CDR2 YFSETQ.

The chain couples TRBV11-2 to TRBJ2-2; D unclear. The CDR3 totals 14 residues. V gave up 0 bases and J gave up 5 bases, with 7 bases separating them. CDR1 is SGHAT and CDR2 is FQNNGV in the germline V gene. DNA of the CDR3: TGTGCCAGCAGCTTAGATAGGCGGACCGGGGAGCTGTTTTTT. Protein: CASSLDRRTGELFF.

The J gene is TRBJ2-5, the V gene TRBV2; D uncertain. V was shortened by 1 base and J by 2 bases, with 8 bases between the two germline ends. Germline CDR1 SNHLY, CDR2 FYNNEI. The CDR3 is 14 residues long. The CDR3 protein is CASSEVGGQETQYF. CDR3 coding DNA: TGTGCCAGCAGTGAAGTCGGCGGACAAGAGACCCAGTACTTC.

The chain couples TRBV19 to TRBJ1-6; 11 bases map to TRBD1. CDR3 length: 16 amino acids. Germline assignment: CDR1 LNHDA and CDR2 SQIVND (reference sequence). The trim removed 5 bases at V and 6 bases at J, leaving 6 bases unmatched. The CDR3 loop is CASSQGTGGLNSPLHF. The CDR3 bases are TGTGCCAGTAGTCAAGGGACAGGGGGGCTTAATTCACCCCTCCACTTT.

The chain recombines TRBV10-3 with TRBJ2-2; tentative D call: TRBD2 (5 bases). Germline V gene data show CDR1 as ENHRY and CDR2 as SYGVKD. CDR3 length: 17 residues. Trimming removed 0 bases at V and 6 bases at J, with 17 bases between. CDR3 residues: CAISESRGRHDAGELFF. CDR3 coding DNA: TGTGCCATCAGTGAGTCGCGAGGGCGGCACGACGCCGGGGAGCTGTTTTTT.

V gene TRBV9 combines with J gene TRBJ2-3; 8 nucleotides align to TRBD1. The germline CDR1 and CDR2 sequences are SGDLS and YYNGEE. Losses at the gene ends were 3 bases for V and 4 bases for J; bases not matched to a gene: 7. CDR3 length: 15 amino acids. The CDR3 spells CASSASPGGADTQYF. As DNA, the CDR3 is TGTGCCAGCAGCGCATCACCAGGGGGCGCAGATACGCAGTATTTT.

The rearrangement joins TRBV11-3 to TRBJ1-5; 9 nucleotides line up with TRBD1. V dropped 5 bases and J dropped 4; count of bases not matched to a gene: 3. The CDR3 runs 14 residues. In germline, CDR1 is SGHNT, CDR2 YENEEA. Here the CDR3 reads CASSRTGDNQPQHF. In nucleotides, the CDR3 is TGTGCCAGCAGCCGGACAGGGGATAATCAGCCCCAGCATTTT.